These T cell receptor beta chains were read from a single sample in a study of CD8 T cells in ankylosing spondylitis. From the 5' RACE reads, TCRdb called clonotypes with MiXCR, one entry per CDR3 protein. Altogether fewer than 400,000 distinct CDR3 sequences are present, over 12% being singletons, with the ten largest covering roughly 0.99%. Sample: blood, either unsorted or a sorted T cell fraction (not recorded which). Receptors were obtained from a male donor with ankylosing spondylitis or in good health (not recorded which). Both conserved end residues are part of each CDR3. A D gene is named only where the DNA matches it firmly. Clone size is shown for a subset of rows, as once, few, many or a class of expanded clone.

size: NA
D: NA
V: TRBV6-5
J: TRBJ1-2
DNA: TGTGCCAGCAGTTATGGGGGAGGTACCTATGGCTACACCTTC
CDR3: CASSYGGGTYGYTF

size: many
D: TRBD1
V: TRBV5-1
J: TRBJ1-6
DNA: TGCGCCAGCAGCGCGGGACAGGCTAATTCACCCCTCCACTTT
CDR3: CASSAGQANSPLHF

size: NA
D: NA
V: TRBV12-3/TRBV12-4
J: TRBJ2-1
DNA: TGTGCCACGCGACCCGGCTGGAGGAATGAGCAGTTCTTC
CDR3: CATRPGWRNEQFF

size: many
D: TRBD1
V: TRBV12-3/TRBV12-4
J: TRBJ1-5
DNA: TGTGCCAGCAGTTTTCGGGGACAGTCCAATCAGCCCCAGCATTTT
CDR3: CASSFRGQSNQPQHF

size: few
D: TRBD1
V: TRBV12-3/TRBV12-4
J: TRBJ2-7
DNA: TGTGCCAGCAGTTTGTGGACAGGGTCGGAGGAGCAGTACTTC
CDR3: CASSLWTGSEEQYF

size: few
D: TRBD1
V: TRBV5-1
J: TRBJ1-3
DNA: TGCGCCAGCAGTACCGGGACAGGGGGCCGCTCTGGAAACACCATATATTTT
CDR3: CASSTGTGGRSGNTIYF

size: NA
D: TRBD1
V: TRBV12-3/TRBV12-4
J: TRBJ2-1
DNA: TGTGCCAGCAGTTTAATCGGGACAGGCCAAACCCGTCAGTTCTTC
CDR3: CASSLIGTGQTRQFF

size: many
D: NA
V: TRBV25-1
J: TRBJ2-7
DNA: TGTGCCAGCAGTGACGGCTTCCGGGACACAGCCTACGAGCAGTACTTC
CDR3: CASSDGFRDTAYEQYF

size: many
D: NA
V: TRBV7-8
J: TRBJ2-7
DNA: TGTGCCAGCAGCATTTACAGCGGACCTTACGAGCAGTACTTC
CDR3: CASSIYSGPYEQYF

size: NA
D: NA
V: TRBV5-1
J: TRBJ2-5
DNA: TGCGCCAGCAGCCCGGGTCTCCCCGGGTTCGAGACCCAGTACTTC
CDR3: CASSPGLPGFETQYF

size: few
D: NA
V: TRBV12-3/TRBV12-4
J: TRBJ1-1
DNA: TGTGCCAGCAGTTCAATACACAGGGAGAAAGCTTTCTTT
CDR3: CASSSIHREKAFF

size: few
D: NA
V: TRBV12-3/TRBV12-4
J: TRBJ2-5
DNA: TGTGCCAGCAGTTTCTGGGGCGAGGGAGAGACCCAGTACTTC
CDR3: CASSFWGEGETQYF

size: few
D: TRBD1
V: TRBV25-1
J: TRBJ1-2
DNA: TGTGCCAGCACTCCAGGACAGGGGAGCTACACCTTC
CDR3: CASTPGQGSYTF

size: NA
D: TRBD1
V: TRBV20-1
J: TRBJ1-5
DNA: TGCAGTGCCGAGGGGCAGGGGGGCTCCAATCAGCCCCAGCATTTT
CDR3: CSAEGQGGSNQPQHF

size: NA
D: NA
V: TRBV5-1
J: TRBJ2-5
DNA: TGCGCCAGCGGACGGGACGGAAAAGAGACCCAGTACTTC
CDR3: CASGRDGKETQYF

size: few
D: NA
V: TRBV12-3/TRBV12-4
J: TRBJ1-1
DNA: TGTGCCAGAAATGACGAGGACATATCCCCTGAAGCTTTCTTT
CDR3: CARNDEDISPEAFF

size: NA
D: TRBD2
V: TRBV5-4
J: TRBJ2-1
DNA: TGTGCCAGCACTTCGTTGGGCGGGAGGGCCAATGAGCAGTTCTTC
CDR3: CASTSLGGRANEQFF

size: few
D: NA
V: TRBV6-5
J: TRBJ2-2
DNA: TGTGCCAGCAGTTACGTGGGACTCCCCCGCGGCGGGGAGCTGTTTTTT
CDR3: CASSYVGLPRGGELFF

size: few
D: NA
V: TRBV10-3
J: TRBJ1-1
DNA: TGTGCCATCAGTGAGGATCTTGTAGCTGAAGCTTTCTTT
CDR3: CAISEDLVAEAFF

size: NA
D: NA
V: TRBV29-1
J: TRBJ1-2
DNA: TGCAGCGTCGCCAGCCCGGGAAGCTATGGCTACACCTTC
CDR3: CSVASPGSYGYTF

size: NA
D: NA
V: TRBV5-1
J: TRBJ2-1
DNA: TGCGCCAGCAGCTCCGACGCTTACAATGAGCAGTTCTTC
CDR3: CASSSDAYNEQFF

size: NA
D: NA
V: TRBV19
J: TRBJ1-2
DNA: TGTGCCAGTAGCCACGACAGGTCGGGGCTCGGCTACACCTTC
CDR3: CASSHDRSGLGYTF

size: few
D: NA
V: TRBV12-2
J: TRBJ2-7
DNA: TGTGCAAGTCGCTTAGGCAGGGGTGAGAACGCCGTTGATCGGGGGGGAAACTACGAGCAGTACTTC
CDR3: CASRLGRGENAVDRGGNYEQYF

size: NA
D: NA
V: TRBV4-1
J: TRBJ2-7
DNA: TGCGCCAGCAGCCAAACGGGGACTGCCTTGAAGCAGTACTTC
CDR3: CASSQTGTALKQYF

size: few
D: NA
V: TRBV10-2
J: TRBJ2-2
DNA: TGCGCCAGCAGTGAAAGACACCTCGCGAACACCGGGGAGCTGTTTTTT
CDR3: CASSERHLANTGELFF

size: NA
D: TRBD2
V: TRBV29-1
J: TRBJ2-1
DNA: TGCAGCGTTCTAGGGGAGGGGACCTACAATGAGCAGTTCTTC
CDR3: CSVLGEGTYNEQFF

size: NA
D: TRBD1
V: TRBV27
J: TRBJ1-2
DNA: TGTGCCAGCAGGACGACAGGGAGCGGCTACACCTTC
CDR3: CASRTTGSGYTF

size: few
D: TRBD1
V: TRBV30
J: TRBJ1-5
DNA: TGTGCCTGGAGCGGTGGGACAGGGGAAAATCAGCCCCAGCATTTT
CDR3: CAWSGGTGENQPQHF